This T cell receptor (beta chain) emerged from a study of T-cell reconstitution after alpha-beta-depleted transplantation in children. Findings of the study overall: Some patients' high day-60 TCRbeta diversity was traced to surviving recipient T cells and thymic progenitors.

Unique molecular identifiers were incorporated during preparation of the TCRbeta library. TCRdb re-analysed the PCR reads in MiXCR, keeping a single row per CDR3 protein. The table lists approximately 1,000,000 distinct CDR3 sequences, roughly 29% of them singletons. Turning to this clonotype: What it recognizes is unknown.

This CDR3 contains 14 residues. The V gene's germline CDR1 is DFQATT and CDR2 SNEGSKA (reference sequence). V lost 6 bases, J lost 7 bases, and 21 bases lay in between. The specimen comprised PBMCs, mostly from graft donor cells, sampled 360 days after TCRalphabeta/CD19-depleted stem cell transplant. This TCR was sampled from a boy younger than two who had a stem cell transplant for SCID, so the T cells may come from the graft donor. This sequence joins TRBV20-1 and TRBJ2-5, with D perhaps matching TRBD2 (5 bases). As DNA, the CDR3 is TGCAGTGCCCCTCCGGGGTGGGCAGGCGGGACCCAGTACTTC. This sequence encodes CSAPPGWAGGTQYF.